This is a list of T cell receptor beta chains from one sample in a study of beta chain features in type 1 diabetes. Using immunoSEQ multiplex PCR, the repertoire was profiled, and TCRdb retains in-frame clones only, with some absent. The table has under 50,000 clones, roughly 70% seen once; the top ten hold about 2%. The sample comprised Tregs from blood. The receptors stem from a woman aged 18-29 years with type 1 diabetes. Both conserved end residues are part of each CDR3. D genes are given only for firm matches. The size entry is marked missing in some rows and otherwise reads once, few, many or a size class.

d_call	clone_size	v_call	j_call	cdr3_nt	cdr3_aa
TRBD2	NA	TRBV18	TRBJ2-5	TGTGCCAGCTCACAAGGACTAGCGGGGGTTGAGACCCAGTACTTC	CASSQGLAGVETQYF
TRBD1	NA	TRBV4-3	TRBJ2-7	TGCGCCAGCAGCCCAACTTTACCGACAGGGGCCGCCGGGATTGAGCAGTACTTC	CASSPTLPTGAAGIEQYF
TRBD1	NA	TRBV28	TRBJ1-5	TGTGCCAGCAGCGGGGGACAGGGATATAGCAATCAGCCCCAGCATTTT	CASSGGQGYSNQPQHF
NA	NA	TRBV5-1	TRBJ2-7	TGCGCCAGCAGCTTGGCAGCGGAAACCACCTACGAGCAGTACTTC	CASSLAAETTYEQYF
NA	few	TRBV5-1	TRBJ1-3	TGCGCCAGCAGCTTGGATTTACAGGGTTCTTCTGGAAACACCATATATTTT	CASSLDLQGSSGNTIYF
NA	NA	TRBV7-9	TRBJ1-5	TGTGCCAGCAGCTTTGGGTGGAGCCAGCCCCAGCATTTT	CASSFGWSQPQHF
TRBD2	NA	TRBV10-3	TRBJ2-5	TGTGCCATCAGCCCGTATAGCGGGGGACAAGAGACCCAGTACTTC	CAISPYSGGQETQYF
TRBD1	NA	TRBV5-1	TRBJ1-2	TGCGCCAGCAGCATTGGACAGGGCCCCTATGGCTACACCTTC	CASSIGQGPYGYTF
NA	NA	TRBV7-9	TRBJ1-5	TGTGCCAGCAGCTTGGCAGGCTATCAGCCCCAGCATTTT	CASSLAGYQPQHF
NA	NA	TRBV4-3	TRBJ2-1	TGCGCCAGCAGCCTAAACGAGCGATACAATGAGCAGTTCTTC	CASSLNERYNEQFF
TRBD2	once	TRBV5-4	TRBJ2-5	TGTGCCAGCAGCTTAAACTGGGGGGGGGAGACCCAGTACTTC	CASSLNWGGETQYF
TRBD1	NA	TRBV29-1	TRBJ2-3	TGCAGCGTTTTCCGGGACAGGTCGTATTTT	CSVFRDRSYF
NA	NA	TRBV2	TRBJ1-5	TGTGCCAGCCAGAAGGACATCAGTATAGAGCCCCAGCATTTT	CASQKDISIEPQHF